The sequence of this T cell receptor (beta chain) was determined in a study of T cells in Graves' hyperthyroidism and ophthalmopathy. This clonotype was counted ten times or more. The ends were cut back, 6 bases at V and 7 bases at J, with 13 bases in the middle. There are 13 residues in the CDR3. Germline CDR1 SNHLY, CDR2 FYNNEI. RNA transcripts yielded amplified TCR beta CDR3 regions. The HTBI set primed first-round TCR CDR3 RT-PCR. From the multiplex PCR reads, TCRdb called clonotypes with MiXCR, one entry per CDR3 protein. The table lists around 300,000 distinct CDR3 sequences, roughly 13% of them singletons, with about 37% in the top ten.

This sequence originates from a middle-aged woman with Graves' ophthalmopathy. The rearrangement links TRBV2 to TRBJ1-5; D is ambiguous. Sequenced input: blood. CDR3: CASSPDIVQPQHF. The DNA of the CDR3 is TGTGCCAGCAGCCCTGACATCGTCCAGCCCCAGCATTTT.